This TCR beta chain derives from a study of cytomegalovirus exposure and HLA in healthy donors (dated by TCRdb to the late 2010s). Background for the entire study: In an earlier analysis of approximately 640 of the donors, 276 Gb of sequence data and 100 million or so unique TCR beta sequences from some 170 million T cells were reported. An early release covering some 640 HLA-typed donors comprised about 300 gigabases of sequencing data and around 86 million unique TCR sequences. The genetic ancestry cluster associated with self-reported Caucasian donors included about 84% of the 398 genotyped donors. The study aimed to test whether signatures of past pathogen exposure could be identified by cataloging public T cell receptors. The study profiled the T cell repertoires of under 850 subjects by immunosequencing and related them to cytomegalovirus serostatus. A separate validation cohort of roughly 120 different subjects was used in addition to the 666-subject first cohort. High-throughput TCR immunosequencing, statistical association of individual TCRs with disease status, and machine learning were combined to predict cytomegalovirus infection status. In a later analysis, previously published TCR beta repertoires from fewer than 750 donors were re-analyzed and high-resolution HLA genotyping was added so that TCR occurrence patterns could be studied. Rather than using new phenotypic data, the later analysis identified candidate immune exposures from TCR beta sequences and from how often those sequences occurred across donors. To decide whether each TCR beta V gene segment behaved as functional or pseudogenic, an earlier analysis of 587 of the donors relied on high-throughput TCR beta sequencing. Alongside the repertoire data, information on donor age, sex, ethnicity and CMV serostatus was compiled. Genome-wide SNP genotypes for about 55% of the 666 donors were used in a later genetic analysis, which treated that subset as a discovery cohort. Every discovery cohort repertoire had been produced on one sequencing platform. HLA typing included class I and class II loci at four-digit resolution. The number of typed donors differed by locus: about 620-630 for A, B, C, DRB1 and DQB1; 500 to 550 for DQA1; around 610 for DPA1; and roughly 470 for DPB1. Several DR-DQ haplotypes were handled as single units for association and clustering because linkage in the cohort was strong. On average, roughly 250,000 unique TCR beta nucleotide sequences were sequenced per donor among fewer than 500 genotyped donors of the cohort, with roughly a sixth of those sequences being non-productive. The investigation overall reported the following: A later analysis found that HLA-associated TCR beta chains were more clonally expanded and had lower generation probabilities than equally common non-associated chains. When HLA alleles, especially DR and DQ, strongly co-occurred, attributing TCR associations to individual alleles was difficult. The authors suggested that the approach could potentially be extended to other disease states and immunological phenotypes. Correlated functional status among segregating V segments might reflect linkage disequilibrium, but an unknown experimental factor could not be ruled out. HLA typing was unavailable for some donors at each locus, so association tests used only the typed subset. For the cohort, immune exposure information was limited to CMV serostatus. A further reported finding was that TCR beta sequences accurately predicted the HLA-A and HLA-B alleles for most subjects in the first cohort. Specific HLA alleles were associated with more than 15,000 TCR beta sequences at a false discovery rate of 0.05 in a later analysis. In an earlier analysis of about 600 of the donors, most TCR beta V segments appeared in productive rearrangements about 90% or about 30% of the time, broadly matching IMGT annotations. In a later analysis, several top co-occurrence clusters were reported to appear linked to parvovirus B19, influenza, CMV and Epstein-Barr virus. The presence/absence analyses assumed that sequencing depth was roughly uniform across donors, and that assumption may not be true. A later analysis found that TCR association rates varied across HLA loci, with DRB1 alleles showing the most associated TCRs and HLA-C alleles the fewest. In a later analysis, most CMV-associated TCR beta chains were found to appear HLA-restricted, with HLA associations seemingly driven largely by CMV exposure. In vitro tests confirmed that a few of the cytomegalovirus-associated TCR beta chains recognize cytomegalovirus antigens. The cohort was sequenced for TCR beta chains only, and without alpha or paired-chain data the features that could be detected were limited. The study listed 164 TCR beta chains as associated with cytomegalovirus. The earlier analysis of 587 of the donors excluded roughly 17 rarely observed V segments, including chromosome 9 orphons, because counts were too low. V-gene and J-gene trimming of TCR beta chains was associated with a missense DCLRE1C variant in a later genetic analysis, and the association was replicated in an independent cohort. Some IMGT-functional V segments, including TRBV6-2 and TRBV6-3, could not be told apart with the 87-base-pair reads, so those segments were excluded. In both the original and validation cohorts, the classifier was reported to diagnose cytomegalovirus status with high specificity and sensitivity. The sequencing pipeline was judged likely to have produced a cluster of highly shared sequence variants as a technical artifact. Most TCR sequences were observed very rarely across donors, whereas some public TCRs were present in many individuals. A later genetic analysis reported fewer N-insertions in productive TCRs among donors in an Asian-associated ancestry cluster than the roughly 670-donor mean.

The library was made by the immunoSEQ multiplex PCR assay. A mixture of 60 forward primers for TCR Vbeta segments and 13 reverse primers for TCR Jbeta segments was used in the multiplex PCR. The CDR3 region of rearranged TCR beta genes was amplified from genomic DNA with a multiplex PCR assay. On the Illumina HiSeq System, the amplified TCR beta libraries were sequenced as 87-base-pair reads. On the study's bioinformatics: Across the 500 to 750 repertoires, a later analysis counted tens of millions of unique TCR beta chains, some 11 million of which were shared by at least two donors. A nearest-neighbor algorithm error-corrected the raw reads and collapsed the reads into unique sequences, merging closely related sequences to remove PCR and sequencing errors. CDR3 sequences were aligned to IMGT reference sequences to assign V, D and J gene segments. Each retained sequence needed at least a six-nucleotide match to both a V gene segment and a J gene segment. A rearrangement was called productive if the CDR3 had no stop codons and remained in frame with V and J, and every other rearrangement was called non-productive. CDR3 was defined by IMGT convention, running from the second conserved V-encoded cysteine to the conserved J-encoded phenylalanine. The earlier analysis of a few hundred of the donors excluded any sequence lacking an unambiguous match to a single V gene segment. An earlier analysis of approximately 590 of the donors classified V segments as functional when productive rearrangements were above 56.7% and as segregating when the standard deviation between donors was above 5%. To diagnose cytomegalovirus status from the catalog of TCR beta chain sequences, a statistical classification framework was built. In a later analysis, TCR nucleotide sequences were compared against IMGT/GENE-DB human TR gene sequences so that V and J genes could be assigned. A later analysis assigned CDR3 sequences and most-parsimonious VDJ recombination scenarios with the TCRdist pipeline. In a later analysis, each TCR beta chain was defined by its CDR3 amino acid sequence together with its V-gene family, and reads lacking a unique V-gene family were excluded. As a way to deal with suspected cross-contamination and a sequencing artifact, a later analysis dropped approximately 570 nucleotide sequences that were highly shared and had low generation probability. In a later analysis, a clonal expansion index for each public chain was calculated from normalized within-repertoire ranks of inferred template counts. A later analysis computed generation probabilities with a VDJ recombination model fitted to out-of-frame rearrangements, and checked the results against IGoR. Hypergeometric tests were used in a later analysis to score TCR-TCR, TCR-HLA and TCR-CMV co-occurrence, with a repertoire-size bias correction applied to the TCR pairs. A later analysis estimated false discovery rates by permuting HLA or CMV assignments 20 times. In a later analysis, co-occurring TCRs were grouped with DBSCAN, and TCRdist sequence similarity was added when clustering was performed within HLA-allele-positive subsets. Repertoires with fewer than 30,000 or more than 120,000 public chains, plus five repertoires with anomalous nucleotide sharing, were excluded from co-occurrence clustering. TCRdb obtained this table from immuneACCESS and retained in-frame rearrangements with V and J assigned. These tables miss some clones; where compared with another copy, unresolved V genes account for less than half of the shortfall, and the remainder is unexplained. From that table come the V and J calls and clone size; the DNA was used to work out D and trimming. For this sample there are 64,000 or so clones; over 75% appear just once. Around 11% of the sample goes to the ten largest clones.

In total, 600 or so healthy bone marrow donors made up the cohort. At the time of sampling, all cohort members were nominally healthy, though unrecorded immune exposures were likely present. The donor tested CMV seronegative and was one of the 352 seronegative cohort members. Each donor provided a peripheral blood sample, and peripheral blood mononuclear cells were used for TCR beta sequencing. Genomic DNA extraction from the blood cell samples was performed with the Qiagen DNeasy Blood Extraction Kit. The germline V and J ends show losses of 5 bases and 2 bases respectively, and no gene match explains 9 bases of the junction. Taken from cysteine to phenylalanine, the CDR3 has 15 residues. Kept here is only the CDR3 DNA, which spans 45 bases and is read in frame from base 1. As encoded in the germline V gene, CDR1 is MNHEY while CDR2 is SVGAGI. With respect to this clone: No cognate antigen has been identified for it. Base qualities are not recorded, but no much larger clone differs from it by a single base.

The sequenced sample consisted of PBMCs. The sequence was collected from a female donor in good health and CMV-seronegative. The rearrangement combines TRBV6-5 with TRBJ2-7; 7 middle bases align to TRBD1. DNA sequence: TGTGCCAGCAGTCACCGACAGGGATTCCCCTACGAGCAGTACTTC. This translates into CASSHRQGFPYEQYF.